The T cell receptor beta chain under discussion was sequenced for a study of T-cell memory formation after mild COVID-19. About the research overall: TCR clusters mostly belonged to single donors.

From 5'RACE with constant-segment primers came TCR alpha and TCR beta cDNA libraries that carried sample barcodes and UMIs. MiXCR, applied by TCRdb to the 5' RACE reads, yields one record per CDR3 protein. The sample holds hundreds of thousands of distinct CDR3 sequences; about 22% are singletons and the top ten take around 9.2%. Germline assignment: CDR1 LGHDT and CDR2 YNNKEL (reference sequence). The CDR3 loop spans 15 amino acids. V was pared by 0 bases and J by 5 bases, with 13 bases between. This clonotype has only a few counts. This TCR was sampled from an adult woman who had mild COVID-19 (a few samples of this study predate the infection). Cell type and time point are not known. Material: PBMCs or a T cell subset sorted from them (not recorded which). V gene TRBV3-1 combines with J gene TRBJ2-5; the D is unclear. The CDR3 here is CASSQDEVVKETQYF. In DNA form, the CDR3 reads TGTGCCAGCAGCCAAGATGAGGTAGTGAAGGAGACCCAGTACTTC.